A selection of T cell receptor beta chains follows, all from one sample in a study of blood T cells in healthy people across ages. MiXCR, applied by TCRdb to the 5' RACE reads, yields one record per CDR3 protein. The top ten clones hold 8% to 10% of a sample with 760,000 or so distinct CDR3 sequences, approximately 25% of them seen once. The sample was also reused in another study, on T cells of mothers and their children.

The material sequenced was blood. The receptors stem from a boy younger than 18 in good health. Both conserved end residues are part of each CDR3. D genes are given only for firm matches. Some rows have no size entry. The others give once, few or many, or a class for an expanded clone.

j_call v_call clone_size d_call cdr3_nt cdr3_aa
TRBJ2-7 TRBV4-2 few TRBD2 TGTGCCAGCAGCCAAGAAGGTTTGGCGGGGGGGATCTACGAGCAGTACTTC CASSQEGLAGGIYEQYF
TRBJ2-5 TRBV7-2 many TRBD2 TGCGCCAGCAGCTTGGGACTAGCCCCAGAGACCCAGTACTTC CASSLGLAPETQYF
TRBJ2-1 TRBV4-2 - TRBD2 TGTGCCAGCGGCCAAGGGCATGGTAGCGGGAGTGAGCAGTTCTTC CASGQGHGSGSEQFF
TRBJ2-3 TRBV20-1 few TRBD2 TGCAGTGCGGCAGGGACTAGCGGGGCTACAGATACGCAGTATTTT CSAAGTSGATDTQYF
TRBJ2-6 TRBV28 - - TGTGCCAGCAGTTCCCTACCAGGGAGCTCTGGGGCCAACGTCCTGACTTTC CASSSLPGSSGANVLTF
TRBJ1-2 TRBV12-3/TRBV12-4 - - TGTGCCAGCAGTCCCGCGGGCTCTCCGGGAGGCTACACCTTC CASSPAGSPGGYTF
TRBJ2-2 TRBV4-3 few - TGCGCCAGCAGCCAAGATTGGGCCGTGAACACCGGGGAGCTGTTTTTT CASSQDWAVNTGELFF
TRBJ1-5 TRBV3-1 many - TGTGCCAGCAGCCAGGGCGGGGATCAGCCCCAGCATTTT CASSQGGDQPQHF
TRBJ2-3 TRBV7-3 - TRBD2 TGTGCCAGCAGCTTAGAAAGGACTAGCGGGACTGATACGCAGTATTTT CASSLERTSGTDTQYF
TRBJ2-1 TRBV2 - TRBD2 TGTGCCAGCAGGAGGACTAGCGGGAGATACAATGAGCAGTTCTTC CASRRTSGRYNEQFF
TRBJ2-5 TRBV28 - - TGTGCCAGCATGGTTTCGACCGCCCAAGAGACCCAGTACTTC CASMVSTAQETQYF
TRBJ1-1 TRBV7-9 few - TGTGCCAGCCTGGACAGCTACACTGAAGCTTTCTTT CASLDSYTEAFF
TRBJ2-3 TRBV5-1 few - TGCGCCAGCAGCTTGGTGGCTAGCGAGACAGATACGCAGTATTTT CASSLVASETDTQYF
TRBJ2-3 TRBV20-1 - TRBD2 TGCAGTGCGGGGACTAGCGGGGGGGCCGACGTAGCAGATACGCAGTATTTT CSAGTSGGADVADTQYF
TRBJ2-5 TRBV20-1 few TRBD2 TGCAGTGTTCGTAGCGGGGGCCAAGAGACCCAGTACTTC CSVRSGGQETQYF
TRBJ2-7 TRBV9 - - TGTGCCAGCAGCCCCGGGGGAGGTATCTCCTACGAGCAGTACTTC CASSPGGGISYEQYF
TRBJ2-3 TRBV6-6 few - TGTGCCAGCAGTTCGACAGTGACAGATACGCAGTATTTT CASSSTVTDTQYF
TRBJ1-3 TRBV6-9 few - TGTGCCAGCACGTATTCCGAAAGGGGCTCTGGAAACACCATATATTTT CASTYSERGSGNTIYF
TRBJ2-1 TRBV28 - TRBD2 TGTGCCAGCAGTTTGGGGCGGGGGTTAGGTGAGCAGTTCTTC CASSLGRGLGEQFF
TRBJ1-2 TRBV25-1 - - TGTGCCAGCAGTGAATCTTACGTCAGTTCTGGCTACACCTTC CASSESYVSSGYTF
TRBJ1-1 TRBV20-1 - - TGCAGTGCTAGCCCAGGGGTGGGCGACACTGAAGCTTTCTTT CSASPGVGDTEAFF
TRBJ2-7 TRBV20-1 - - TGCAGTGCCGAGGGGAGCTACGAGCAGTACTTC CSAEGSYEQYF
TRBJ2-3 TRBV19 - TRBD2 TGTGCCAGTAGTATCGGCTCGCGGGGGGGCCCAGATACGCAGTATTTT CASSIGSRGGPDTQYF
TRBJ2-4 TRBV15 - - TGTGCCACCAGCAGAGATCCCAAAAACATTCAGTACTTC CATSRDPKNIQYF
TRBJ2-1 TRBV7-2 few TRBD2 TGTGCCAGCAACCCACAGACTAGCCTCGCTGAGCAGTTCTTC CASNPQTSLAEQFF
TRBJ1-2 TRBV5-1 - - TGCGCCAGCAGCTCACTAGGACAGTATGGCTACACCTTC CASSSLGQYGYTF